The 15 T cell receptor beta chains in this list originate from one sample, sequenced in a study of identical twins. TCRdb processed the 5' RACE reads anew with MiXCR; each CDR3 protein has one entry. Here the sample spans approximately 500,000 distinct CDR3 sequences, around 15% being singletons. This same sample was also taken into another study, of yellow fever vaccine responses in identical twins.

Sequences were obtained from CD4+ T cells sorted from blood. These receptors all stem from a woman under 30 in good health.

The J gene is TRBJ2-7, the V gene TRBV6-5, with 7 bases identical to TRBD1. This CDR3 spans 15 amino acids. Per germline, CDR1 MNHEY and CDR2 SVGAGI. V dropped 2 bases and J dropped 2; count of bases not matched to a gene: 6. The CDR3 DNA is TGTGCCAGCAGTTACGATCGGACAGGCGCCTACGAGCAGTACTTC. As protein: CASSYDRTGAYEQYF.

The chain recombines TRBV29-1 with TRBJ1-2; D gene uncertain. Germline V lookup: CDR1 SQVTM, CDR2 ANQGSEA. This CDR3 comprises 15 residues. V was clipped by 5 bases and J by 7 bases, with 23 bases between them. CDR3 in amino acids: CSVWAGGSGEGGYTF. Written as DNA, the CDR3 is TGCAGCGTTTGGGCAGGCGGCAGTGGGGAGGGTGGCTACACCTTC. Based on the CDR3 plus reference TRBV29-1 and TRBJ1-2, the full variable domain is SAVISQKPSRDICQRGTSLTIQCQVDSQVTMMFWYRQQPGQSLTLIATANQGSEATYESGFVIDKFPISRPNLTFSTLTVSNMSPEDSSIYLCSVWAGGSGEGGYTFGSGTRLTVV.

The chain combines TRBV5-5 with TRBJ2-3, with 10 bases that match TRBD1. This CDR3 has 15 residues. Germline-derived CDR1 and CDR2 are SGHKS and YYEKEE (reference sequence). V lost 5 bases to trimming and J lost 2 bases; unmatched junction nucleotides: 5. The CDR3 spells CASRSGQGITDTQYF. The CDR3 nucleotides read TGTGCCAGCAGGTCGGGACAGGGGATCACAGATACGCAGTATTTT.

Only a few counts were recorded for this clonotype. This CDR3 reads CASSLRTGAPNENTGELFF. CDR3 coding DNA: TGTGCCAGCAGCCTCCGGACAGGGGCCCCGAACGAGAACACCGGGGAGCTGTTTTTT. The genes are TRBV9 and TRBJ2-2; 9 bases agree with TRBD1. The germline V gene has CDR1 SGDLS and CDR2 YYNGEE. The CDR3 has 19 residues. V lost 4 bases and J lost 1; bases outside the gene matches: 14.

In its sample, this clonotype was seen a few times. The chain has TRBV29-1 and TRBJ1-1; D unclear. V was pared by 1 base and J by 5 bases, with 14 bases between. Germline lookup yields CDR1 SQVTM and CDR2 ANQGSEA. The CDR3 sequence is 14 residues long. Here the CDR3 DNA reads TGCAGCGTTGAAGGCCGTATGGCAGCGACTGAAGCTTTCTTT. It specifies CSVEGRMAATEAFF.

This clonotype came up a few times. The rearrangement uses TRBV12-3 or TRBV12-4 and TRBJ2-1; 10 positions match TRBD2. This CDR3 is built from 15 residues. The V and J ends lost 4 bases and 7 bases, in that order; junction bases with no gene match: 7. For the CDR3, the DNA is TGTGCCAGCAGTTCTAGCGGGAGAATCAGGAATGAGCAGTTCTTC. Amino acids: CASSSSGRIRNEQFF.

The J gene is TRBJ2-1, the V gene TRBV20-1; 10 bases are shared with TRBD1. This CDR3 is 13 amino acids long. V was pared by 7 bases and J by 4 bases, with 4 bases of the junction left unmatched. Germline loops: CDR1 DFQATT, CDR2 SNEGSKA (reference sequence). The CDR3 region is CSVPGQGYNEQFF. For the CDR3, the DNA is TGCAGTGTTCCGGGACAGGGGTACAATGAGCAGTTCTTC.

The V and J genes are TRBV6-2 or TRBV6-3 and TRBJ2-1, with 7 bases lining up with TRBD1. Germline trimming cut 10 bases from V and 1 base from J; bases unmatched to any gene: 7. Germline V gene data show CDR1 as MNHEY and CDR2 as SVGEGT. The CDR3 spans 14 residues. CDR3 in amino acids: CATEQGQSYNEQFF. The DNA for the CDR3 is TGTGCCACCGAACAGGGGCAGTCCTACAATGAGCAGTTCTTC.

This clonotype was recorded a few times. This chain connects TRBV6-5 to TRBJ2-5; no clear D gene. Trimming left V 0 bases short and J 4 bases short, with 12 bases between. The CDR3 sequence is 15 residues long. In germline, CDR1 is MNHEY, CDR2 SVGAGI. The chain's CDR3 is CASSYSSTGRETQYF. The CDR3 nucleotides are TGTGCCAGCAGTTACTCTTCTACGGGCCGAGAGACCCAGTACTTC.

The J gene is TRBJ1-1, the V gene TRBV20-1; D gene unclear. V was pared by 0 bases and J by 7 bases, with 12 bases between. The germline gives CDR1 DFQATT, CDR2 SNEGSKA (reference sequence). The CDR3 extends over 13 amino acids. The CDR3 bases are TGCAGTGCTAGAGATCTCAGGTGGGGTGAAGCTTTCTTT. This sequence encodes CSARDLRWGEAFF.

The rearrangement joins TRBV7-9 to TRBJ2-3; 9 bases fit TRBD1. Per the germline V gene, CDR1 is SEHNR and CDR2 is FQNEAQ (reference sequence). Trimming removed 3 bases from V and 5 bases from J; junction bases left unmatched: 3. This CDR3 comprises 14 residues. The CDR3 is CASSFDRGIDTQYF. CDR3 bases: TGTGCCAGCAGCTTCGACAGGGGGATAGATACGCAGTATTTT.

This clonotype occurred a few times. The chain recombines TRBV12-3 or TRBV12-4 with TRBJ1-1; 8 bases fit TRBD1. V lost 10 bases and J lost 0; bases outside the gene matches: 16. This CDR3 has 17 residues. The CDR3 sequence is CATQGGRGPSMNTEAFF. The CDR3, as DNA: TGTGCCACCCAGGGCGGCAGGGGGCCTTCCATGAACACTGAAGCTTTCTTT.

This clonotype showed up many times. CDR3 amino acids: CASSLRTSGTDTQYF. CDR3 sequence (DNA): TGCGCCAGCAGCTTGCGGACTAGCGGCACAGATACGCAGTATTTT. This sequence joins TRBV5-1 and TRBJ2-3; 9 bases line up with TRBD2. This CDR3 region has 15 residues. Germline V CDR1 and CDR2: SGHRS, YFSETQ. V dropped 1 base and J dropped 1; count of bases not matched to a gene: 1.

This clonotype was detected ten times or more. The chain recombines TRBV28 with TRBJ2-1; 7 bases fit TRBD2. V trimming: 5 bases; J trimming: 0 bases; junction bases outside the gene matches: 7. The CDR3 is 16 amino acids. The V gene's germline CDR1 is MDHEN and CDR2 SYDVKM. CDR3 loop: CASSGRGLSSYNEQFF. The CDR3 nucleotides read TGTGCCAGCAGTGGGAGGGGACTTAGCTCCTACAATGAGCAGTTCTTC. Complete variable domain (other parts from reference TRBV28 and TRBJ2-1): DVKVTQSSRYLVKRTGEKVFLECVQDMDHENMFWYRQDPGLGLRLIYFSYDVKMKEKGDIPEGYSVSREKKERFSLILESASTNQTSMYLCASSGRGLSSYNEQFFGPGTRLTVL.

This clonotype came up a few times. The chain combines TRBV10-3 with TRBJ2-7; D may match TRBD1 or TRBD2 (6 bases each). Trimming removed 10 bases at V and 4 bases at J, with 17 bases between. Looked up from germline, CDR1 is ENHRY and CDR2 is SYGVKD. CDR3 length equals 13 residues. This CDR3 is CATGGDTPYEQYF. CDR3 DNA sequence: TGTGCCACCGGCGGGGACACTCCTTACGAGCAGTACTTC.